The sequence of this TCR beta chain was determined in a study of blood T cell repertoires in COVID-19. Whole-study context: Whether acute or convalescent, the COVID-19 samples came from the United States, Italy and Spain. Sources were T cells, B-cell-depleted T cells, or PBMCs; the material itself was cDNA or gDNA.

In the original workflow: Using reference gene primer amplification, nucleated cell counts were estimated. TCRdb's table, derived via immunoSEQ multiplex PCR, lists solely in-frame clones and lacks some. D and trimming come from the DNA, and the V and J calls and clone size come from that table. In the table there are 150,000 to 200,000 clones, around four fifths of which are singletons. This clone came up a few times. Trimming stripped 1 base from V and 0 bases from J, with 13 bases between. Germline V lookup: CDR1 MNHNS, CDR2 SASEGT. The CDR3 extends over 17 amino acids. This TCR derives from a woman older than 75 with acute or convalescent COVID-19. The source material was peripheral blood. The chain is built from TRBV6-1 and TRBJ2-4; TRBD1 is a possible D gene (5 bases). CDR3 coding DNA: TGTGCCAGCAGTGAAGGACAGACGACATTAGCCAAAAACATTCAGTACTTC. It translates to CASSEGQTTLAKNIQYF.